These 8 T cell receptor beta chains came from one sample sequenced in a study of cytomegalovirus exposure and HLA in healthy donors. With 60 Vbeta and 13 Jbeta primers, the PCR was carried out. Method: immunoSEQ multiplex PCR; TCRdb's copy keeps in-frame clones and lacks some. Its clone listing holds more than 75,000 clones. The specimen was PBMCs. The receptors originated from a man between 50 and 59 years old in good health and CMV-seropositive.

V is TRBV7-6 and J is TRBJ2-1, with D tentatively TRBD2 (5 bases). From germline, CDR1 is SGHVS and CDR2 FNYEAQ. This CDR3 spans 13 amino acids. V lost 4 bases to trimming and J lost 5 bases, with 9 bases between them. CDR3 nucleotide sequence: TGTGCCAGCAGCTCAGTGGGAGACAATGAGCAGTTCTTC. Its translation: CASSSVGDNEQFF.

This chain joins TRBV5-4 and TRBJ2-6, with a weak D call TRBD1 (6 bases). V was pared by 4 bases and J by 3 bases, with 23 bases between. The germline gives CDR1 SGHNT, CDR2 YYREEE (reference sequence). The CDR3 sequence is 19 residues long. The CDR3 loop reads CASSPLRQSSRGGANVLTF. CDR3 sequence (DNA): TGTGCCAGCAGCCCACTACGACAGTCCTCCAGGGGTGGGGCCAACGTCCTGACTTTC.

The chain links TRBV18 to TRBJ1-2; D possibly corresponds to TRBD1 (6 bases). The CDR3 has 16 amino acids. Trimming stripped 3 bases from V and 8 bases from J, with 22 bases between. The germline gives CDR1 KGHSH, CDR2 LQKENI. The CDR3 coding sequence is TGTGCCAGCTCACCCACCCCCGGGACACCACTGGAGGGCTACACCTTC. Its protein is CASSPTPGTPLEGYTF.

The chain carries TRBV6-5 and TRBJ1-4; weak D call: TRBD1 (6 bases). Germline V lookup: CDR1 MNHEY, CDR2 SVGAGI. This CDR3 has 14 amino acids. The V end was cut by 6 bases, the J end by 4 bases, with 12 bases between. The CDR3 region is CASSRTAFNEKLFF. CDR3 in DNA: TGTGCCAGCAGCCGGACAGCCTTTAATGAAAAACTGTTTTTT.

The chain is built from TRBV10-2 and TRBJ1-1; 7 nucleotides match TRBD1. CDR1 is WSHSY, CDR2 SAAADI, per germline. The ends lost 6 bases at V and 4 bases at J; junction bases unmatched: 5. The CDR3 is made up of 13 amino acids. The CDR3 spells CASRTGESTEAFF. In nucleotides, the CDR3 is TGCGCCAGCAGAACAGGGGAGAGCACTGAAGCTTTCTTT.

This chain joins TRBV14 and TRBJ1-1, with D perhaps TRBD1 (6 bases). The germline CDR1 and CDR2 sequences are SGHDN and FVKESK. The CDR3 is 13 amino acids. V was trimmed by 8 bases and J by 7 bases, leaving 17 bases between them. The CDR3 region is CASGPRTASEAFF. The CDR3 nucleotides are TGTGCCAGCGGCCCCCGGACAGCTAGTGAAGCTTTCTTT. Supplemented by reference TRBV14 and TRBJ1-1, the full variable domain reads EAGVTQFPSHSVIEKGQTVTLRCDPISGHDNLYWYRRVMGKEIKFLLHFVKESKQDESGMPNNRFLAERTGGTYSTLKVQPAELEDSGVYFCASGPRTASEAFFGQGTRLTVV.

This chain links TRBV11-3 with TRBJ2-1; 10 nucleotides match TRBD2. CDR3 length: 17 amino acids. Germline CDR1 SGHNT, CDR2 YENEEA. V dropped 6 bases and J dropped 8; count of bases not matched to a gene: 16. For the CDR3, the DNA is TGTGCCAGCAGGGGACTAGTGCCTAGCGGGAGTTATGATGAGCAGTTCTTC. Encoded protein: CASRGLVPSGSYDEQFF. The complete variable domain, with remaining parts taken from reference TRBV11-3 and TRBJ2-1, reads EAGVVQSPRYKIIEKKQPVAFWCNPISGHNTLYWYLQNLGQGPELLIRYENEEAVDDSQLPKDRFSAERLKGVDSTLKIQPAELGDSAVYLCASRGLVPSGSYDEQFFGPGTRLTVL.

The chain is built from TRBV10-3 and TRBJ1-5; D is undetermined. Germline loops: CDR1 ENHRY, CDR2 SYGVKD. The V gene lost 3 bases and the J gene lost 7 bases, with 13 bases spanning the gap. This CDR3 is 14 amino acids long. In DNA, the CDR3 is TGTGCCATCAGTGAAGATATCAGGCGCCAGCCCCAGCATTTT. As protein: CAISEDIRRQPQHF.